These 24 T cell receptor beta chains were sequenced from one sample in a study of monozygotic twins with inflammatory bowel disease. TCRdb re-called the 5' RACE reads and shows each CDR3 protein once, DNA omitted. Its table lists 210,000 or so distinct CDR3 sequences. The specimen was blood. Receptor source: a human donor with ulcerative colitis or Crohn's disease, or a healthy co-twin of an affected twin (not recorded which).

This sequence joins TRBV6-2 or TRBV6-3 and TRBJ2-7; TCRdb's D gene call, TRBD1, goes unchecked for lack of DNA. There are 14 residues in the CDR3. CDR1 and CDR2 (germline): MNHEY, SVGEGT. The CDR3 loop reads CASTEGGWPYEQYF.

The CDR3 sequence: CSARDGGQPQHF. The chain recombines TRBV20-1 with TRBJ1-5. The germline CDR1 and CDR2 sequences are DFQATT and SNEGSKA (reference sequence). The CDR3 has 12 amino acids.

The chain is built from TRBV6-5 and TRBJ2-5. The CDR3 totals 12 residues. Germline V gene sequence: CDR1 MNHEY, CDR2 SVGAGI. This CDR3 is CASTESTGTQYF.

This chain uses TRBV5-1 with TRBJ2-7; absent DNA, TCRdb's TRBD1 call cannot be checked. There are 14 residues in the CDR3. Germline values: CDR1 SGHRS, CDR2 YFSETQ. CDR3 region: CASSLQGSKYEQYF.

The chain joins TRBV5-1 to TRBJ2-4; TCRdb names TRBD1, which stays unverified in the absence of DNA. Germline assignment: CDR1 SGHRS and CDR2 YFSETQ. The CDR3 spans 13 residues. CDR3 sequence reads: CASSEGTKNIQYF.

The V gene is TRBV7-2, the J gene TRBJ2-5; the D call of TRBD1 rests on TCRdb alone, since no DNA is present to check it. Germline CDR1 reads SGHTA; CDR2 reads FQGNSA. This CDR3 is built from 17 residues. CDR3 sequence reads: CASSGGLSSGERGTQYF.

This chain uses TRBV7-2 with TRBJ2-5; lacking DNA, the TRBD1 call made by TCRdb goes unchecked. The length of the CDR3 is 15 residues. Germline lookup yields CDR1 SGHTA and CDR2 FQGNSA. The CDR3 spells CASSSTPGPQETQYF. Based on the CDR3 plus reference TRBV7-2 and TRBJ2-5, the full variable domain is GAGVSQSPSNKVTEKGKDVELRCDPISGHTALYWYRQSLGQGLEFLIYFQGNSAPDKSGLPSDRFSAERTGGSVSTLTIQRTQQEDSAVYLCASSSTPGPQETQYFGPGTRLLVL.

V and J are TRBV29-1 and TRBJ2-3. CDR3 length equals 12 residues. The germline V gene has CDR1 SQVTM and CDR2 ANQGSEA. The CDR3: CSVERTTDTQYF.

The chain carries TRBV7-2 and TRBJ2-7; TCRdb gives TRBD2 as the D gene, but with no DNA this cannot be confirmed. Germline CDR1 SGHTA, CDR2 FQGNSA. The CDR3 spans 16 residues. CDR3 amino acids: CASSVLSPGPHYEQYF.

The CDR3: CASSPGADNSPLHF. The chain joins TRBV4-2 to TRBJ1-6; without DNA, the TCRdb call of TRBD1 cannot be checked. The CDR3 spans 14 residues. CDR1 is LGHNA, CDR2 YNFKEQ, per germline.

The chain has TRBV20-1 and TRBJ1-3. This CDR3 has 14 amino acids. Germline assignment: CDR1 DFQATT and CDR2 SNEGSKA (reference sequence). CDR3 sequence: CSVPKQGTGNTIYF.

The chain carries TRBV6-1 and TRBJ2-6; absent DNA, TCRdb's TRBD1 call cannot be checked. The CDR3 is made up of 16 amino acids. Germline V gene data show CDR1 as MNHNS and CDR2 as SASEGT. The CDR3 region is CASSRAGEPGANVLTF.

The V and J genes are TRBV7-7 and TRBJ2-3. Germline loops: CDR1 SSHAT, CDR2 FNYEAQ (reference sequence). The CDR3 is made up of 13 amino acids. The CDR3 sequence: CASSFSSTDTQYF.

CDR3 sequence: CASSPTPRRGDTEAFF. V and J are TRBV7-9 and TRBJ1-1; the TRBD1 assignment by TCRdb is unverifiable without DNA. The CDR3 consists of 16 residues. CDR1 and CDR2 from the germline V gene are SEHNR and FQNEAQ (reference sequence).

The genes are TRBV25-1 and TRBJ2-3; TCRdb gives TRBD1 as the D gene, but with no DNA this cannot be confirmed. This CDR3 spans 17 amino acids. The germline CDR1 and CDR2 sequences are MGHDK and SYGVNS. The CDR3 here is CASSEASPGLAVDTQYF.

The chain carries TRBV28 and TRBJ2-3. The germline gives CDR1 MDHEN, CDR2 SYDVKM. The CDR3 extends over 14 amino acids. The CDR3 reads CASSSRTVTDTQYF. The full variable domain, completed using reference TRBV28 and TRBJ2-3, is DVKVTQSSRYLVKRTGEKVFLECVQDMDHENMFWYRQDPGLGLRLIYFSYDVKMKEKGDIPEGYSVSREKKERFSLILESASTNQTSMYLCASSSRTVTDTQYFGPGTRLTVL.

This clonotype registers medium-sized by frequency. The chain couples TRBV11-2 to TRBJ2-2; the D call from TCRdb, TRBD1, cannot be confirmed without DNA. The CDR3 is 15 amino acids. CDR1 is SGHAT, CDR2 FQNNGV, per germline. CDR3 sequence reads: CASSYRDIRTGELFF.

J is TRBJ2-6 and V is TRBV2. Germline values: CDR1 SNHLY, CDR2 FYNNEI. The CDR3 consists of 16 residues. CDR3 amino acids: CASSPETGSGANVLTF.

The CDR3 reads CASSYTGSGGYTF. The chain is built from TRBV6-2 or TRBV6-3 and TRBJ1-2. CDR3 length equals 13 residues. The germline CDR1 and CDR2 sequences are MNHEY and SVGEGT.

The J gene is TRBJ2-5, the V gene TRBV29-1; TCRdb outputs TRBD1, but without DNA this stays unchecked. The CDR3 is 16 residues long. From germline, CDR1 is SQVTM and CDR2 ANQGSEA. The CDR3 spells CSVEWATQGKGETQYF.

The genes are TRBV2 and TRBJ2-7. Looked up from germline, CDR1 is SNHLY and CDR2 is FYNNEI. The CDR3 sequence is 12 residues long. CDR3 sequence: CASSVGTDEQYF. Full variable domain (missing parts from reference TRBV2 and TRBJ2-7): EPEVTQTPSHQVTQMGQEVILRCVPISNHLYFYWYRQILGQKVEFLVSFYNNEISEKSEIFDDQFSVERPDGSNFTLKIRSTKLEDSAMYFCASSVGTDEQYFGPGTRLTVT.

CDR3 region: CASSPWVYGQGAGETQYF. The chain recombines TRBV27 with TRBJ2-5; without DNA, the TCRdb call of TRBD1 cannot be checked. The length of the CDR3 is 18 residues. Germline V gene lookup returns CDR1 MNHEY and CDR2 SMNVEV (reference sequence).

The chain is built from TRBV7-2 and TRBJ2-5; TCRdb indicates TRBD1, and absent DNA this call remains unverified. This CDR3 region has 16 residues. In germline, CDR1 is SGHTA, CDR2 FQGNSA. The CDR3 sequence is CASSLSRAMYQETQYF.

V usage is TRBV12-3 or TRBV12-4 and J usage is TRBJ1-5; TCRdb lists TRBD1, though no DNA is available to test this call. The CDR3 length is 15 residues. CDR3 in amino acids: CASTLGGAGNQPQHF.